The next 13 T cell receptor beta chains were all read from a single sample in a study of blood T cells in healthy people across ages (dated by TCRdb to 2014 to 2015). Receptor amplification or capture employed 5' RACE. Instrument used: Illumina HiSeq 2500. A second PCR of roughly 7 to 11 cycles was performed with a sample-barcoded 5' primer and a J-beta primer mix. TCRdb reprocessing: public reads trimmed at Q25 with fastp, clones called with MiXCR, in-frame beta chains kept. Rows merge per CDR3 protein into single entries with the most common DNA and genes. The sample table records 650,000 or so distinct CDR3 sequences; 40% to 65% of these occur just once. Approximately 12% of the sample rests with the top ten. The sample was blood. Receptors originate from a woman older than 75 in good health.

The rearrangement joins TRBV7-8 to TRBJ1-1, with D possibly matching TRBD1 (6 bases). This CDR3 contains 17 residues. V shed 5 bases and J shed 1 base, with 20 bases lying between them. Germline V gene sequence: CDR1 SGHVS, CDR2 FQNEAQ. CDR3 sequence: CASSPQWGLPENTEAFF. CDR3 bases: TGTGCCAGCAGCCCCCAATGGGGGCTGCCGGAGAACACTGAAGCTTTCTTT. Full variable domain (missing parts from reference TRBV7-8 and TRBJ1-1): GAGVSQSPRYKVAKRGQDVALRCDPISGHVSLFWYQQALGQGPEFLTYFQNEAQLDKSGLPSDRFFAERPEGSVSTLKIQRTQQEDSAVYLCASSPQWGLPENTEAFFGQGTRLTVV.

The chain links TRBV29-1 to TRBJ2-7; 8 positions agree with TRBD1. Per the germline V gene, CDR1 is SQVTM and CDR2 is ANQGSEA. Germline trimming cut 7 bases from V and 0 bases from J; bases unmatched to any gene: 5. The CDR3 runs to 13 residues. The CDR3 spells CSETGASSYEQYF. The DNA of the CDR3 is TGCAGCGAGACAGGGGCAAGCTCCTACGAGCAGTACTTC.

The chain recombines TRBV7-9 with TRBJ1-2; D gene ambiguous. This CDR3 has 16 amino acids. From germline, CDR1 is SEHNR and CDR2 FQNEAQ (reference sequence). V shed 0 bases and J shed 5 bases, with 16 bases lying between them. The chain's CDR3 is CASSLAPLVDFYGYTF. In nucleotides, the CDR3 is TGTGCCAGCAGCTTAGCCCCCTTGGTTGATTTTTATGGCTACACCTTC.

Notes on this clonotype: A much larger clone sits a single nucleotide away, making a read error possible. The chain is built from TRBV20-1 and TRBJ2-3, with TRBD2 as a possible D gene (5 bases). In germline, CDR1 is DFQATT, CDR2 SNEGSKA (reference sequence). Trimming removed 3 bases from V and 2 bases from J, with 9 bases in between. This CDR3 is 13 amino acids long. CDR3 in amino acids: CSARHGITDTQYF. CDR3 bases: TGCAGTGCTAGGCACGGGATCACAGATACGCAGTATTTT.

This clonotype was counted many times. The chain couples TRBV20-1 to TRBJ1-2; D gene uncertain. The CDR3 consists of 13 residues. Germline assignment: CDR1 DFQATT and CDR2 SNEGSKA (reference sequence). Trimming took off 0 bases at V and 3 bases at J, with 8 bases between the two ends. The CDR3 sequence: CSAREQSDYGYTF. The CDR3 DNA reads TGCAGTGCTAGAGAACAGTCTGACTATGGCTACACCTTC.

At least ten counts were recorded for this clonotype. The rearrangement joins TRBV7-2 to TRBJ1-1; D is possibly TRBD1 (5 bases). The CDR3 totals 17 residues. Germline values: CDR1 SGHTA, CDR2 FQGNSA. Trimming took off 1 base at V and 6 bases at J, with 21 bases between the two ends. The CDR3 here is CASSLGVGHRAASEAFF. The DNA of the CDR3 is TGTGCCAGCAGCTTAGGAGTGGGGCATCGGGCAGCGTCTGAAGCTTTCTTT.

This clonotype occurred many times. The chain employs TRBV5-4 and TRBJ2-3; 7 bases agree with TRBD2. The length of the CDR3 is 16 residues. Germline assignment: CDR1 SGHNT and CDR2 YYREEE (reference sequence). Trimming took 2 bases from V and 0 from J; bases not matched to a gene: 6. The CDR3 region is CASSFGPSGSTDTQYF. The DNA of the CDR3 is TGTGCCAGCAGCTTTGGGCCTAGCGGTAGCACAGATACGCAGTATTTT.

The chain combines TRBV2 with TRBJ2-5; 7 bases align to TRBD2. Germline V gives CDR1 SNHLY, CDR2 FYNNEI. The CDR3 is 16 amino acids. V dropped 5 bases and J dropped 11; count of bases not matched to a gene: 20. CDR3 region: CASSSTSVSSYNEQYF. The CDR3 DNA is TGTGCCAGCAGTAGTACTAGCGTTAGCTCCTACAATGAGCAGTACTTC.

The gene calls are TRBV29-1 and TRBJ2-5; no reliable D call. The CDR3 loop spans 12 amino acids. The germline V gene has CDR1 SQVTM and CDR2 ANQGSEA. Trimming removed 3 bases from V and 5 bases from J, with 10 bases in between. The CDR3 protein is CSVENVAETQYF. CDR3 coding DNA: TGCAGCGTTGAGAACGTGGCCGAGACCCAGTACTTC. Full variable domain (missing parts from reference TRBV29-1 and TRBJ2-5): SAVISQKPSRDICQRGTSLTIQCQVDSQVTMMFWYRQQPGQSLTLIATANQGSEATYESGFVIDKFPISRPNLTFSTLTVSNMSPEDSSIYLCSVENVAETQYFGPGTRLLVL.

The chain uses TRBV5-1 and TRBJ2-2, with D unresolved. The CDR3 contains 15 residues. CDR1 and CDR2 from the germline V gene are SGHRS and YFSETQ. Trimming took 1 base from V and 0 from J, leaving 7 bases between them. CDR3 in DNA: TGCGCCAGCAGCTTGACAGAGGCGAACACCGGGGAGCTGTTTTTT. Its translation is CASSLTEANTGELFF.

V and J are TRBV20-1 and TRBJ2-1, with 8 nucleotides matching TRBD2. Germline CDR1 DFQATT, CDR2 SNEGSKA (reference sequence). V dropped 4 bases and J dropped 5; count of bases not matched to a gene: 10. The CDR3 extends over 15 amino acids. The CDR3 DNA sequence: TGCAGTGCTATAGCCGGCGGGGGGCCAAACAATGAGCAGTTCTTC. This encodes CSAIAGGGPNNEQFF.

The chain has TRBV7-2 and TRBJ2-3; no firm D call. Germline CDR1 and CDR2: SGHTA and FQGNSA. Trimming stripped 10 bases from V and 3 bases from J, with 14 bases between. The CDR3 contains 13 residues. CDR3 sequence: CATAKGPTDTQYF. The CDR3 DNA reads TGTGCCACCGCGAAAGGACCGACAGATACGCAGTATTTT.

The chain couples TRBV25-1 to TRBJ2-4; TRBD2 is a possible D gene (5 bases). V was trimmed by 4 bases and J by 5 bases, leaving 12 bases between them. Germline V lookup: CDR1 MGHDK, CDR2 SYGVNS. The CDR3 contains 14 residues. CDR3 region: CASSVSGSQNIQYF. In DNA, the CDR3 is TGTGCCAGCAGTGTATCGGGGTCCCAAAACATTCAGTACTTC.